This entry lists 30 T cell receptor beta chains sequenced from one sample in a study of CD8+ T cells in alopecia areata. Cells pooled from cutaneous lymph nodes were sorted on CD4, CD8alpha, NKG2D, NKG2ACE and other markers. cDNA prepared by RNA extraction and subsequent reverse transcription served as the template for sequencing. Profiled with immunoSEQ multiplex PCR; TCRdb holds only in-frame clones, not every one. Recorded here are 200,000 to 300,000 clones, none singletons. Sequencing was carried out using CD4+ T cells sorted from a lymph node. The source of these receptors is a C3H/HeJ mouse with alopecia areata. For this mouse line, the MHC haplotype is H2-k.

This clone has a handful of counts. Any gene name here is a mouse gene name. With the read ending 4 residues before the CDR3 end, the germline J gene is used to fill in that end. This chain connects TRBV17 to TRBJ2-4, with 8 bases identical to TRBD2. The germline gives CDR1 MNHDT, CDR2 YYDKIL. This CDR3 contains 14 residues. CDR3 DNA (partial): TGTGCTAGCAGTAGATGGGGGGGTCGTAAC. It encodes CASSRWGGRN. From start to end, the CDR3 is CASSRWGGRNTLYF.

As regards this clone: Mouse gene names apply. With the read ending 4 residues before the CDR3 end, the germline J gene is used to fill in that end. This chain uses TRBV14 with TRBJ2-7; 10 nucleotides agree with TRBD2. Germline-derived CDR1 and CDR2 are SGHDT and FRDEAV. The CDR3 is made up of 14 amino acids. CDR3 protein: CASSLTGGGYEQYF. Incomplete CDR3 DNA: TGTGCCAGCAGTCTCACTGGGGGGGGTTAT.

This clone was counted between two and nine times. The genes and germline here are from mouse. The read comes to an end 4 residues before the CDR3 does, leaving the germline J gene to fill in the end. V and J are TRBV13-1 and TRBJ2-1, with 8 positions matching TRBD2. Per germline, CDR1 NSHNY and CDR2 SYGAGN. CDR3 length equals 15 residues. CDR3 protein: CASSDAGGQRSEQFF. The part of the CDR3 DNA that was read is TGTGCCAGCAGTGATGCGGGGGGGCAGAGGTCT.

There are a few counts of this clone. Genes and germline come from the mouse. With the read ending 4 residues before the CDR3 end, the germline J gene is used to fill in that end. The V gene is TRBV13-1, the J gene TRBJ2-3; 7 bases line up with TRBD2. CDR3 length: 17 residues. Germline CDR1 and CDR2: NSHNY and SYGAGN. Trimming at V came to 0 bases and at J to 0 bases, leaving 7 bases not matched to a gene. The DNA read from the CDR3 is TGTGCCAGCAGTGATGGGGTGGGGGGTCTTAGTGCAGAA. Encoded protein: CASSDGVGGLSAE. The full-length CDR3 reads as CASSDGVGGLSAETLYF.

The sample holds a few counts of this clone. Mouse gene names and germline throughout. The read is 4 residues too short to cover the CDR3 end, so that end is filled in from the germline J gene. This chain connects TRBV31 to TRBJ2-5, with 7 bases identical to TRBD1. The CDR3 sequence is 13 residues long. Germline-derived CDR1 and CDR2 are GKSSPN and SITVG. The part of the CDR3 DNA that was read is TGTGCCTGGAGCCGTTACAGGGGTGAC. It encodes CAWSRYRGD. The full-length CDR3 reads as CAWSRYRGDTQYF.

Regarding this clone: Germline and genes here are mouse. The read terminates 4 residues before the CDR3 end, so the remaining end is supplied by the germline J gene. The V and J genes are TRBV19 and TRBJ2-7; D is perhaps TRBD1 (5 bases). CDR1 is FNHDT and CDR2 is SITEND in the germline V gene (reference sequence). The CDR3 is made up of 12 amino acids. The sequenced CDR3 bases are TGTGCCAGCAGAGAAGACAGATAT. Translated, it gives CASREDRY. From start to end, the CDR3 is CASREDRYEQYF.

This clone was seen a few times. Gene names and germline match the mouse. The CDR3 end is not reached by the read, which stops 4 residues before it; the germline J gene fills it in. The V gene is TRBV19, the J gene TRBJ2-1; 10 bases are shared with TRBD1. CDR3 length: 14 amino acids. The V gene's germline CDR1 is FNHDT and CDR2 SITEND (reference sequence). V lost 5 bases and J lost 3; bases outside the gene matches: 2. CDR3 protein: CASSDRGLYAEQFF. The part of the CDR3 DNA that was read is TGTGCCAGCAGCGACAGGGGGCTCTATGCT.

This clone was counted many times. Gene names denote mouse genes. The read terminates 4 residues ahead of where the CDR3 ends, so the germline J gene completes it. The same CDR3 arises from other DNA sequences in this sample as well. The V gene is TRBV13-3, the J gene TRBJ2-5; D might be TRBD1 (5 bases). The CDR3 has 13 amino acids. Trimming pared 3 bases from V and 2 bases from J, leaving 7 bases between. From germline, CDR1 is NNHDY and CDR2 SYVADS. The part of the CDR3 DNA that was read is TGTGCCAGCAGTGGGACACTCCAAGAC. It yields the protein CASSGTLQD. The entire CDR3 reads CASSGTLQDTQYF.

Notes on this clone: Any gene name here is a mouse gene name. The read halts 4 residues ahead of the CDR3 end, with the missing end drawn from the germline J gene. The chain combines TRBV5 with TRBJ1-2, with D possibly TRBD1 on 6 matching bases. The CDR3 is 15 residues long. The germline V and J ends were trimmed by 0 bases and 4 bases, with 12 bases remaining between them. Germline V CDR1 and CDR2: LGHNA, YNLKQL (reference sequence). CDR3 sequence reads: CASSQDGRGGSDYTF. The DNA read from the CDR3 is TGTGCCAGCAGCCAAGATGGCAGGGGAGGCTCC.

This clone was detected many times. Mouse gene names and germline throughout. Read coverage stops 4 residues before the CDR3 terminus; the germline J gene supplies the remainder. The same CDR3 arises from other DNA sequences in this sample as well. This rearrangement joins TRBV19 to TRBJ2-7, with 10 bases identical to TRBD1. There are 14 residues in the CDR3. Germline-derived CDR1 and CDR2 are FNHDT and SITEND (reference sequence). Trimming at V came to 1 base and at J to 3 bases, leaving 1 base not matched to a gene. Partial CDR3 DNA: TGTGCCAGCAGTATAAGGACAGGGGGCTAT. It yields the protein CASSIRTGGY. The whole CDR3 is CASSIRTGGYEQYF. The complete variable domain, with remaining parts taken from reference TRBV19 and TRBJ2-7, reads GGIITQTPKFLIGQEGQKLTLKCQQNFNHDTMYWYRQDSGKGLRLIYYSITENDLQKGDLSEGYDASREKKSSFSLTVTSAQKNEMAVFLCASSIRTGGYEQYFGPGTRLTVL.

Turning to this clone: Gene names follow the mouse nomenclature. Read data end 4 residues before the CDR3 end; the end is taken from the germline J gene. The chain joins TRBV1 to TRBJ2-5; 8 bases are a match to TRBD1. This CDR3 contains 14 residues. After removal of 6 bases from V and 2 bases from J, the junction contained 4 bases not matched to a gene. Germline assignment: CDR1 NSQYPW and CDR2 LRSPGD (reference sequence). The CDR3 here is CTCRAQGGQDTQYF. The CDR3 DNA, read in part, is TGCACCTGCAGGGCACAGGGGGGCCAAGAC.

About this clone itself: Each gene name is a mouse one. The read gets to within 4 residues of the CDR3 end, and the germline J gene fills in the rest. The chain links TRBV14 to TRBJ2-1; D ambiguous. The CDR3 spans 13 residues. Per the germline V gene, CDR1 is SGHDT and CDR2 is FRDEAV. Trimming left V 1 base short and J 1 base short, with 3 bases between. CDR3 bases read: TGTGCCAGCAGTTTCCAGAACTATGCT. It codes for CASSFQNYA. The entire CDR3 protein is CASSFQNYAEQFF.

This clone was picked up a small number of times. The listed genes are named as in mouse. The CDR3 end falls 3 residues outside the read, so it is completed with the germline J gene. The same CDR3 is also encoded by other DNA sequences in this sample. The V and J genes are TRBV1 and TRBJ1-6, with D unclear. TRBJ1-6 is noted as an ORF with a role that remains uncertain. The V gene's germline CDR1 is NSQYPW and CDR2 LRSPGD (reference sequence). CDR3 length equals 14 residues. Trimming left V 0 bases short and J 7 bases short, with 7 bases between. The CDR3 region is CTCSADRRNSPLYF. Incomplete CDR3 DNA: TGCACCTGCAGTGCAGACAGGAGGAATTCGCCC.

A note on this clone: The genes are named according to mouse. Sequencing ends 4 residues short of the CDR3 end; the germline J gene provides the rest. The chain has TRBV13-3 and TRBJ1-2; a weak D match, TRBD1 (6 bases). Germline assignment: CDR1 NNHDY and CDR2 SYVADS. Deletions cut 7 bases from V and 0 bases from J, with 16 bases between. The CDR3 consists of 15 residues. Incomplete CDR3 DNA: TGTGCCAGCGCCAGGGGAGGTCTCGCAAACTCC. Residues: CASARGGLANS. The complete CDR3 sequence is CASARGGLANSDYTF.

In this sample, this clone turned up a few times. Gene names and germline refer to mouse. The read gets to within 4 residues of the CDR3 end, and the germline J gene fills in the rest. This sequence joins TRBV3 and TRBJ2-5, with 7 bases matching TRBD2. V lost 1 base and J lost 0; bases outside the gene matches: 4. CDR3 size: 16 residues. Per the germline V gene, CDR1 is SNHLY and CDR2 is FYNGKV (reference sequence). The CDR3 DNA, read in part, is TGTGCCAGCAGCTTAGACTGGGGTTTTAACCAAGAC. This codes for CASSLDWGFNQD. The full CDR3 reads CASSLDWGFNQDTQYF.

This clone has just a few counts. Gene and germline names: mouse. From the germline J gene comes the end of the CDR3, since the read stops 4 residues before it. The V gene is TRBV19, the J gene TRBJ1-2; possibly TRBD1 for D (6 bases). Trimming took off 6 bases at V and 0 bases at J, with 12 bases between the two ends. CDR3 length: 14 residues. The germline V gene encodes CDR1 FNHDT and CDR2 SITEND (reference sequence). Partial CDR3 DNA: TGTGCCAGCACCGATAGGGGGTCAAACTCC. As protein: CASTDRGSNS. The entire CDR3 sequence reads CASTDRGSNSDYTF. The full variable domain, completed using reference TRBV19 and TRBJ1-2, is GGIITQTPKFLIGQEGQKLTLKCQQNFNHDTMYWYRQDSGKGLRLIYYSITENDLQKGDLSEGYDASREKKSSFSLTVTSAQKNEMAVFLCASTDRGSNSDYTFGSGTRLLVI.

In its sample, this clone was seen a few times. The gene symbols are mouse symbols. Sequencing ends 4 residues short of the CDR3 end; the germline J gene provides the rest. The rearrangement uses TRBV13-1 and TRBJ2-2; 8 bases line up with TRBD1. CDR3 length: 16 residues. V gave up 5 bases and J gave up 2 bases; unmatched junction bases: 8. Germline-derived CDR1 and CDR2 are NSHNY and SYGAGN. The DNA read from the CDR3 is TGTGCCAGCAGCCATCTTCAGGGGGCGAACACCGGG. As protein: CASSHLQGANTG. The whole CDR3 sequence reads CASSHLQGANTGQLYF.

This clone turned up a few times. Mouse germline and gene names are used. From the germline J gene comes the end of the CDR3, since the read stops 4 residues before it. The chain combines TRBV13-1 with TRBJ2-7; 9 bases match TRBD2. The CDR3 runs to 15 residues. V trimming: 5 bases; J trimming: 0 bases; junction bases outside the gene matches: 6. Germline V CDR1 and CDR2: NSHNY, SYGAGN. The CDR3 spells CASRRDWADSYEQYF. CDR3 DNA (partial): TGTGCCAGCAGACGGGACTGGGCTGACTCCTAT.

A few counts support this clone. Genes and germline come from the mouse. The read ends 4 residues shy of where the CDR3 ends; the end is completed using the germline J gene. The chain couples TRBV5 to TRBJ2-3; 11 positions match TRBD2. J gave up 1 base and V 4 bases, and 4 bases lay outside the gene matches. CDR1 is LGHNA, CDR2 YNLKQL, per germline (reference sequence). The CDR3 is 16 residues long. CDR3 loop: CASSLTGGAGAETLYF. The part of the CDR3 DNA that was read is TGTGCCAGCAGCCTCACTGGGGGGGCGGGTGCAGAA.

This clone was counted ten times or more. Gene names are the mouse ones. The read ends 4 residues early relative to the CDR3; the germline J gene fills the gap. This specimen includes other DNA sequences encoding the same CDR3. This chain links TRBV1 with TRBJ1-2, with a weak D call TRBD1 (5 bases). The V gene lost 3 bases and the J gene lost 2 bases, with 7 bases spanning the gap. The CDR3 loop spans 13 amino acids. Germline CDR1 and CDR2: NSQYPW and LRSPGD (reference sequence). The CDR3 bases that were read are TGCACCTGCAGTGCGGCAGGGAACTCC. This sequence encodes CTCSAAGNS. The CDR3 as a whole reads CTCSAAGNSDYTF.

As for this clone: The gene symbols are mouse symbols. The observed sequence ends 4 residues before the CDR3 terminus, with the missing tail filled in from the germline J gene. The chain links TRBV17 to TRBJ2-1; TRBD1 is a possible D gene (6 bases). Trimming took off 2 bases at V and 3 bases at J, with 14 bases between the two ends. The CDR3 runs 16 residues. Germline V CDR1 and CDR2: MNHDT, YYDKIL. The chain's CDR3 is CASSRNRDTLYAEQFF. The CDR3 bases that were read are TGTGCTAGCAGTAGAAACCGGGACACTCTCTATGCT.

Only a few counts were recorded for this clone. Mouse gene names and germline throughout. The CDR3 end is not reached by the read, which stops 4 residues before it; the germline J gene fills it in. The rearrangement uses TRBV1 and TRBJ2-5, with 7 bases aligning to TRBD1. The CDR3 sequence is 15 residues long. J gave up 2 bases and V 3 bases, and 5 bases lay outside the gene matches. Germline V gene sequence: CDR1 NSQYPW, CDR2 LRSPGD (reference sequence). This chain's CDR3 is CTCSAMAGGQDTQYF. CDR3 bases read: TGCACCTGCAGTGCCATGGCAGGGGGCCAAGAC.

With respect to this clone: Gene names are the mouse ones. Read coverage stops 4 residues before the CDR3 terminus; the germline J gene supplies the remainder. The V gene is TRBV5, the J gene TRBJ1-2, with 9 bases aligning to TRBD1. The length of the CDR3 is 13 residues. Germline loops: CDR1 LGHNA, CDR2 YNLKQL (reference sequence). The CDR3 bases that were read are TGTGCCAGCAGCCCCTTGACAGGGGGC. Its protein is CASSPLTGG. The whole CDR3 sequence reads CASSPLTGGDYTF.

This clone has more than one count but fewer than ten. Gene names denote mouse genes. The covered CDR3 bases are TGTGCCAGCAGTGTCAGGGCAGGCACCGGG. Translating gives CASSVRAGTG. The full-length CDR3 reads as CASSVRAGTGQLYF. The chain uses TRBV13-1 and TRBJ2-2; tentative D call: TRBD1 (5 bases). Read coverage stops 4 residues before the CDR3 terminus; the germline J gene supplies the remainder. V was trimmed by 3 bases and J by 4 bases, leaving 10 bases between them. CDR1 and CDR2 from the germline V gene are NSHNY and SYGAGN. The CDR3 covers 14 residues.

A few counts support this clone. The listed genes are named as in mouse. From the germline J gene comes the end of the CDR3, since the read stops 4 residues before it. J is TRBJ2-4 and V is TRBV1; 8 positions agree with TRBD1. Germline CDR1 reads NSQYPW; CDR2 reads LRSPGD (reference sequence). This CDR3 is built from 15 residues. Incomplete CDR3 DNA: TGCACCTGCAGTGCAGATCACCAGGGGGCGAAC. Translating it yields CTCSADHQGAN. The whole CDR3 protein reads CTCSADHQGANTLYF.

Worth noting for this clone: All gene names here are mouse names. The read ends 4 residues shy of where the CDR3 ends; the end is completed using the germline J gene. This chain links TRBV13-2 with TRBJ2-7; perhaps TRBD2 as D (5 bases). In germline, CDR1 is NNHNN, CDR2 SYGAGS (reference sequence). The CDR3 covers 13 residues. The V end was cut by 1 base, the J end by 3 bases, with 8 bases between. The CDR3 here is CASGDNWLYEQYF. The CDR3 bases that were read are TGTGCCAGCGGTGATAACTGGCTCTAT.

This clone turned up a few times. The genes are named according to mouse. The read terminates 4 residues before the CDR3 end, so the remaining end is supplied by the germline J gene. The chain couples TRBV19 to TRBJ1-2, with 10 bases identical to TRBD1. The CDR3 runs 13 residues. With V trimmed by 5 bases and J by 4 bases, 2 bases remained unmatched. Germline lookup yields CDR1 FNHDT and CDR2 SITEND (reference sequence). The chain's CDR3 is CASRDRGSSDYTF. The covered CDR3 bases are TGTGCCAGCAGGGACAGGGGGAGCTCC. The full variable domain, in which reference TRBV19 and TRBJ1-2 provide the parts outside the CDR3, is GGIITQTPKFLIGQEGQKLTLKCQQNFNHDTMYWYRQDSGKGLRLIYYSITENDLQKGDLSEGYDASREKKSSFSLTVTSAQKNEMAVFLCASRDRGSSDYTFGSGTRLLVI.

This clone was detected only a few times. The listed genes are named as in mouse. The observed sequence ends 4 residues before the CDR3 terminus, with the missing tail filled in from the germline J gene. The chain combines TRBV13-1 with TRBJ2-5; 12 bases are a match to TRBD2. Germline V gene sequence: CDR1 NSHNY, CDR2 SYGAGN. The CDR3 loop spans 17 amino acids. The DNA read from the CDR3 is TGTGCCAGCAGTCCACCGGGACTGGGGGGAGTGAGGGAC. Translation gives CASSPPGLGGVRD. The complete CDR3 sequence is CASSPPGLGGVRDTQYF.

This clone was recorded a few times. Any gene name here is a mouse gene name. The read stops 3 residues short of the end of the CDR3; the missing end is completed from the germline J gene. In the same sample, other DNA sequences code for this CDR3. V usage is TRBV5 and J usage is TRBJ1-6, with D possibly being TRBD1 (6 bases). Being an ORF, TRBJ1-6 has a function that is uncertain. The CDR3 extends over 14 amino acids. Germline V CDR1 and CDR2: LGHNA, YNLKQL (reference sequence). The germline V and J ends were trimmed by 0 bases and 7 bases, with 7 bases remaining between them. CDR3 DNA (partial): TGTGCCAGCAGCCAAGAGGACAGAAATTCGCCC. Protein: CASSQEDRNSP. The whole CDR3 protein is CASSQEDRNSPLYF.

This clone was counted between two and nine times. Each gene name is a mouse one. Read coverage stops 4 residues before the CDR3 terminus; the germline J gene supplies the remainder. V gene TRBV5 combines with J gene TRBJ2-7, with TRBD2 matching over 12 bases. Germline V gene lookup returns CDR1 LGHNA and CDR2 YNLKQL (reference sequence). The CDR3 is 15 residues long. The trim removed 4 bases at V and 3 bases at J, leaving 4 bases unmatched. The sequenced part of the CDR3 DNA is TGTGCCAGCAGCCCGGGACTGGGGGGCTTCTAT. The encoded protein is CASSPGLGGFY. The complete CDR3 sequence is CASSPGLGGFYEQYF.